This T cell receptor beta chain came from a study of blood T cell repertoires in COVID-19. The wider study: The cDNA or gDNA used as material had been derived from T cells, B-cell-depleted T cells, or PBMCs.

TCRdb keeps only in-frame clones here, not all; method: immunoSEQ multiplex PCR. The sample has around 200,000 clones; about 83% are singletons. The germline V gene encodes CDR1 SGHAT and CDR2 FQNNGV. Trimming removed 5 bases from V and 3 bases from J; junction bases left unmatched: 7. The CDR3 spans 16 residues. This receptor was obtained from a woman aged 50 to 60 with acute or convalescent COVID-19. The sample consisted of peripheral blood. The V call is TRBV11-2, the J call TRBJ2-3; 11 bases map to TRBD2. The CDR3 nucleotides read TGTGCCAGCAGCCCAATAGCGGGAGGGTGGACAGATACGCAGTATTTT. It encodes CASSPIAGGWTDTQYF.